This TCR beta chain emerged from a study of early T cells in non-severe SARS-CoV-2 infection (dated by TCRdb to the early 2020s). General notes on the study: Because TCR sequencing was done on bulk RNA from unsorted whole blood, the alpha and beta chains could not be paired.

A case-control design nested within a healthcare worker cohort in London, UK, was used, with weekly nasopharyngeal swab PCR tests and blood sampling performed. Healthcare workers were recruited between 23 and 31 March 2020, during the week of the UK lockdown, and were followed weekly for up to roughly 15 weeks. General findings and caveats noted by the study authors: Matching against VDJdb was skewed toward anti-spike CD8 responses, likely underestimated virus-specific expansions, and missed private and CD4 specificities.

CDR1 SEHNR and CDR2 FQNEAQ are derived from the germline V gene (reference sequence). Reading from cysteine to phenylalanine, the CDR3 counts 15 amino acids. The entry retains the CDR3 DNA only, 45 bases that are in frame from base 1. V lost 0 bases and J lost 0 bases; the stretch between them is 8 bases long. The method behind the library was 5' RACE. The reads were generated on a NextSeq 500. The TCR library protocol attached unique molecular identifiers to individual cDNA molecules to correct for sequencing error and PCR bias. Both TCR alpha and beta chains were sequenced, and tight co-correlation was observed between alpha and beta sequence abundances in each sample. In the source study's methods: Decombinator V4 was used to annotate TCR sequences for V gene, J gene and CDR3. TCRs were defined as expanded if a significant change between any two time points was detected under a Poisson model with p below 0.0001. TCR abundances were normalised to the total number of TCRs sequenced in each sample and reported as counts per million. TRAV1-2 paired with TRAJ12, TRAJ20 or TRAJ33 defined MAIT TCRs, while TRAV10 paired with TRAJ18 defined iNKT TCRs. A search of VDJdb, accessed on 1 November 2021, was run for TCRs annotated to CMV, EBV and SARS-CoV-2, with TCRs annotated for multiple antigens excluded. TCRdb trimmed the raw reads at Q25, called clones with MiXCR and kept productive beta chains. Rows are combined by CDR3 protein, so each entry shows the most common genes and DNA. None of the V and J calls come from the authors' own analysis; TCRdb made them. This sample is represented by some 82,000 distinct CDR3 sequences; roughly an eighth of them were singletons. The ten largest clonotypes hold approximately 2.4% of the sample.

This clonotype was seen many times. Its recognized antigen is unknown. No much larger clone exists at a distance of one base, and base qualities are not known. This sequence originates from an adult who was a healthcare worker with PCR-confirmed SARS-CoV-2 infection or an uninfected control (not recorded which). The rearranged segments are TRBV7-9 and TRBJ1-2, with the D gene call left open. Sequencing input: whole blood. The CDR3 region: CASSLAGLANYGYTF. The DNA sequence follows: TGTGCCAGCAGCTTAGCCGGCCTAGCTAACTATGGCTACACCTTC. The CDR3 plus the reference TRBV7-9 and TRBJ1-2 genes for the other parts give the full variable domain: DTGVSQNPRHKITKRGQNVTFRCDPISEHNRLYWYRQTLGQGPEFLTYFQNEAQLEKSRLLSDRFSAERPKGSFSTLEIQRTEQGDSAMYLCASSLAGLANYGYTFGSGTRLTVV.